The 15 T cell receptor beta chains in this list originate from one sample, sequenced in a study of PD-L1 blockade in urothelial cancer. Specified time point: pretreatment peripheral blood. The table came from immunoSEQ multiplex PCR; TCRdb's copy has only in-frame clones and leaves some out. The sample lists tens of thousands of clones; around 90% were seen once. The material sequenced was PBMCs, taken around atezolizumab (anti-PD-L1) treatment. These TCRs come from a man aged 60 to 69 with urothelial cancer.

The CDR3 sequence is CASSCQVAGGPPDTQYF. CDR3 DNA sequence: TGTGCCAGCAGTTGCCAAGTGGCGGGGGGGCCCCCAGATACGCAGTATTTT. This chain connects TRBV6-7 to TRBJ2-3; 9 bases fit TRBD2. TRBV6-7 is annotated as an ORF whose role is uncertain. This CDR3 contains 17 residues. The trim removed 4 bases at V and 4 bases at J, leaving 12 bases unmatched.

A single count supports this clone. This rearrangement joins TRBV27 to TRBJ1-1; perhaps TRBD1 as D (5 bases). Per the germline V gene, CDR1 is MNHEY and CDR2 is SMNVEV (reference sequence). This CDR3 contains 14 residues. Trimming pared 0 bases from V and 4 bases from J, leaving 9 bases between. This chain's CDR3 is CASSLSPGGTEAFF. The DNA for the CDR3 is TGTGCCAGCAGTTTATCCCCCGGGGGCACTGAAGCTTTCTTT.

This clone was counted a few times. V is TRBV19 and J is TRBJ2-5, with D tentatively TRBD1 (6 bases). The V gene's germline CDR1 is LNHDA and CDR2 SQIVND (reference sequence). V gave up 1 base and J gave up 5 bases, with 17 bases separating them. There are 16 residues in the CDR3. This CDR3 is CASSIVFVRGVETQYF. CDR3 sequence (DNA): TGTGCCAGTAGTATAGTTTTTGTCAGGGGAGTTGAGACCCAGTACTTC.

The J gene is TRBJ2-1, the V gene TRBV7-2, with D unclear. The CDR3 is made up of 14 amino acids. CDR1 and CDR2 from the germline V gene are SGHTA and FQGNSA. Trimming removed 5 bases at V and 7 bases at J, with 15 bases between. CDR3 region: CASSRFLGENEQFF. In nucleotides, the CDR3 is TGTGCCAGCAGCCGATTCCTAGGTGAGAATGAGCAGTTCTTC.

The CDR3 loop is CASGLDNRGLAGGFYNEQFF. CDR3 coding DNA: TGTGCTAGTGGTTTGGATAATAGGGGACTAGCGGGAGGATTCTACAATGAGCAGTTCTTC. The chain carries TRBV12-5 and TRBJ2-1; TRBD2 aligns across 15 bases. Looked up from germline, CDR1 is LGHNT and CDR2 is FRNRAP. The CDR3 is 20 residues long. After removal of 1 base from V and 3 bases from J, the junction contained 10 bases not matched to a gene.

The chain is built from TRBV5-1 and TRBJ1-6, with no clear D. Germline V gene sequence: CDR1 SGHRS, CDR2 YFSETQ. Trimming stripped 0 bases from V and 9 bases from J, with 13 bases between. The CDR3 is 15 residues long. The CDR3: CASSLDSPLASPLHF. CDR3 nucleotides: TGCGCCAGCAGCTTGGATTCCCCTCTAGCTTCACCCCTCCACTTT.

The gene calls are TRBV9 and TRBJ1-6; no reliable D call. The germline V and J ends were trimmed by 3 bases and 4 bases, with 5 bases remaining between them. This CDR3 is 13 amino acids long. Germline V lookup: CDR1 SGDLS, CDR2 YYNGEE. The CDR3 sequence: CASSDWYNSPLHF. The CDR3 DNA is TGTGCCAGCAGCGACTGGTATAATTCACCCCTCCACTTT.

The CDR3 spells CARYEEKLFF. DNA for the CDR3: TGCGCCAGATACGAGGAAAAACTGTTTTTT. V usage is TRBV5-1 and J usage is TRBJ1-4, with D uncertain. The CDR3 runs to 10 residues. Germline CDR1 and CDR2: SGHRS and YFSETQ. V was cut by 8 bases and J by 8 bases, with 7 bases left in between.

The V and J genes are TRBV5-4 and TRBJ1-1, with D hard to call. The CDR3 is made up of 13 amino acids. V was pared by 4 bases and J by 0 bases, with 7 bases between. CDR1 and CDR2 (germline): SGHNT, YYREEE (reference sequence). As DNA, the CDR3 is TGTGCCAGCAGCATCTCGTTGAACACTGAAGCTTTCTTT. Its protein product is CASSISLNTEAFF.

The J gene is TRBJ2-7, the V gene TRBV11-2; D not certain. This CDR3 region has 15 residues. The V and J ends lost 2 bases and 0 bases respectively, with 11 bases between them. Germline assignment: CDR1 SGHAT and CDR2 FQNNGV. For the CDR3, the DNA is TGTGCCAGCAGCTTAATGGGTCTAGACTCCTACGAGCAGTACTTC. Translating gives CASSLMGLDSYEQYF.

The V gene is TRBV5-1, the J gene TRBJ2-3, with D possibly TRBD1 on 5 matching bases. The V end lost 0 bases, the J end lost 3 bases, and 14 bases lay between the germline ends. Looked up from germline, CDR1 is SGHRS and CDR2 is YFSETQ. This CDR3 spans 16 amino acids. This chain's CDR3 is CASSLGARGQTDTQYF. The CDR3 DNA follows: TGCGCCAGCAGCTTGGGGGCTAGGGGCCAAACAGATACGCAGTATTTT.

A single count supports this clone. The gene calls are TRBV27 and TRBJ1-3, with 7 bases aligning to TRBD1. The CDR3 totals 16 residues. CDR1 is MNHEY, CDR2 SMNVEV, per germline (reference sequence). Germline trimming cut 4 bases from V and 0 bases from J; bases unmatched to any gene: 6. CDR3 protein: CASSSGQMSSGNTIYF. CDR3 sequence (DNA): TGTGCCAGCAGTTCGGGACAGATGAGCTCTGGAAACACCATATATTTT.

The chain carries TRBV9 and TRBJ1-3, with a tentative D call TRBD1 (6 bases). In germline, CDR1 is SGDLS, CDR2 YYNGEE. This CDR3 has 17 amino acids. Trimming took off 4 bases at V and 0 bases at J, with 17 bases between the two ends. Here the CDR3 reads CASSPTSGGDSGNTIYF. The CDR3 nucleotides are TGTGCCAGCAGCCCAACGTCGGGGGGCGACTCTGGAAACACCATATATTTT.

The chain is built from TRBV5-4 and TRBJ2-3; the D gene is possibly TRBD1 (6 bases). Germline CDR1 is SGHNT and CDR2 is YYREEE (reference sequence). Trimming stripped 0 bases from V and 0 bases from J, with 11 bases between. The CDR3 has 16 residues. The CDR3 protein is CASSLVWGPSTDTQYF. As DNA, the CDR3 is TGTGCCAGCAGCTTGGTTTGGGGGCCTAGCACAGATACGCAGTATTTT.

The V gene is TRBV9, the J gene TRBJ2-7; 7 bases are shared with TRBD2. The CDR3 spans 14 residues. J lost 2 bases, V lost 3 bases, and 5 bases had no gene match. CDR1 is SGDLS and CDR2 is YYNGEE in the germline V gene. CDR3 DNA sequence: TGTGCCAGCAGCGGGGGTGGGGGGGCCTACGAGCAGTACTTC. Its translation: CASSGGGGAYEQYF.